This T cell receptor (beta chain) was identified in a study of vaccination effects on CD4 cells after COVID-19. Study-wide results and caveats: In convalescents, post-vaccine spike-reactive clones were mainly new clones induced by vaccination.

For this clone: Its matching antigen is unknown.

Isolation of CD4+ T cells took place after 10 to 11 days of culture. This individual tested PCR-positive for SARS-CoV-2 infection between March and December 2020. Everyone in the study got two shots of either the BNT162b2 or mRNA-1273 vaccine. The data were produced by immunoSEQ multiplex PCR, yet TCRdb's version contains in-frame clones alone and is incomplete. The data hold tens of thousands of clones, with approximately 77% observed a single time. The receptor was derived from a human donor who had a prior SARS-CoV-2 infection. The source material was CD4+ T cells from PBMCs cultured without peptide, sampled after COVID-19 vaccination.

CDR3 loop: CASSQDPSGSLRMYF. The CDR3 DNA reads TGCGCCAGCAGCCAAGATCCTAGCGGGAGTCTGCGTATGTACTTC. J is TRBJ2-7 and V is TRBV4-1; 10 bases agree with TRBD2. The length of the CDR3 is 15 residues. Germline V lookup: CDR1 MGHRA, CDR2 YSYEKL. V shed 0 bases, J shed 12 bases, and the junction held 11 bases outside the gene matches.